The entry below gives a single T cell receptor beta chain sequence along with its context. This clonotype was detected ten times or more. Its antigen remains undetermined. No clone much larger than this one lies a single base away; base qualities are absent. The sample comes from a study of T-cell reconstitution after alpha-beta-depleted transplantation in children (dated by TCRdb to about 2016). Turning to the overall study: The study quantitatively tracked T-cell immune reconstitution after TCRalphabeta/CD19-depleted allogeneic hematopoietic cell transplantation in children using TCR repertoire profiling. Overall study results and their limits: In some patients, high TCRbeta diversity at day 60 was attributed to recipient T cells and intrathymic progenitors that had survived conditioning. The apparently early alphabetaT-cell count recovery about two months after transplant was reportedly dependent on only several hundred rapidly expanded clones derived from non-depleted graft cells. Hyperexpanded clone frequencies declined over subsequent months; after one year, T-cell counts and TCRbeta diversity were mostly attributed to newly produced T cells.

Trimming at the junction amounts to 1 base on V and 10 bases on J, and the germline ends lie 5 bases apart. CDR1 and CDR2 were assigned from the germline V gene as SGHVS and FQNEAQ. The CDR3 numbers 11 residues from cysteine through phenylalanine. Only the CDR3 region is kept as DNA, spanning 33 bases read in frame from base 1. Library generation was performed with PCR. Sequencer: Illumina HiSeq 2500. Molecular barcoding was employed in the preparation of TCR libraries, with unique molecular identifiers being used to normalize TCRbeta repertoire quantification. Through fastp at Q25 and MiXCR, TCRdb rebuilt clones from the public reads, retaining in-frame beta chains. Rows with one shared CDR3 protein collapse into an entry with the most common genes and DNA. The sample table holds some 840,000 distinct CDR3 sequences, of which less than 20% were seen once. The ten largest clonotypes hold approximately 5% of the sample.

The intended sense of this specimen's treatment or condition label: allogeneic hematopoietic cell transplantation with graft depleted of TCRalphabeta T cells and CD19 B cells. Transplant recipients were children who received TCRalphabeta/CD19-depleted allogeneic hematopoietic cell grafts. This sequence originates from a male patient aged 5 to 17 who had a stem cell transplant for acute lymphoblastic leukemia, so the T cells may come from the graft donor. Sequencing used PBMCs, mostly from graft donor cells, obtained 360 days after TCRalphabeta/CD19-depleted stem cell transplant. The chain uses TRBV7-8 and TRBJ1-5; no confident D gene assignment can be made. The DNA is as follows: TGTGCCAGCAGCTTAGTAGGCCCCCAGCATTTT. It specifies CASSLVGPQHF.